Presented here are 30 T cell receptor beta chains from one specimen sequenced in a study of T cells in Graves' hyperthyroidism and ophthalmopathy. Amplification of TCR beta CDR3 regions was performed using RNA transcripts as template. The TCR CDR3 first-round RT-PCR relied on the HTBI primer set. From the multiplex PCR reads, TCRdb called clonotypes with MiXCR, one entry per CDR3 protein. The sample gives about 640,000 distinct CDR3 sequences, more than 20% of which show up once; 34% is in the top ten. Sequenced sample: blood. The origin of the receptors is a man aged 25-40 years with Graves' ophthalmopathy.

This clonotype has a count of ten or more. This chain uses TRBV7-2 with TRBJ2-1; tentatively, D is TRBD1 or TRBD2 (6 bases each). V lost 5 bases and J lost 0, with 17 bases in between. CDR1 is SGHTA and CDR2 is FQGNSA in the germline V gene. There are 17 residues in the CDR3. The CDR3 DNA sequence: TGTGCCAGCAGCGTAGGCTCGGGGGCACTCTCCTACAATGAGCAGTTCTTC. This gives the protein CASSVGSGALSYNEQFF.

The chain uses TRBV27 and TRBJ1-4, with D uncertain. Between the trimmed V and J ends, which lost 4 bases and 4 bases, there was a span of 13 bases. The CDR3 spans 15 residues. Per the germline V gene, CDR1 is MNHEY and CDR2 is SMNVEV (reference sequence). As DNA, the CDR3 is TGTGCCAGCAGTTCCATAGGGCTTGGTAATGAAAAACTGTTTTTT. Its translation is CASSSIGLGNEKLFF.

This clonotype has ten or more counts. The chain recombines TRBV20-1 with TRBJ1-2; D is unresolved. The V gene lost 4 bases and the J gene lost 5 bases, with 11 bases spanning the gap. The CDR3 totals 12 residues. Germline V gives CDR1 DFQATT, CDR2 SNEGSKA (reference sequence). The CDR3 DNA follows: TGCAGTGCTAAGGAAGGTCTTTATGGCTACACCTTC. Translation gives CSAKEGLYGYTF.

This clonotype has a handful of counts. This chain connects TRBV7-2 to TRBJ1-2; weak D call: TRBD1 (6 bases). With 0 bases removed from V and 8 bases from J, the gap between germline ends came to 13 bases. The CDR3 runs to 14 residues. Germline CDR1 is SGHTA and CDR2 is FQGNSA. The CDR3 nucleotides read TGTGCCAGCAGCTTAGCGTTACAGGGAGAGGGCTACACCTTC. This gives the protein CASSLALQGEGYTF.

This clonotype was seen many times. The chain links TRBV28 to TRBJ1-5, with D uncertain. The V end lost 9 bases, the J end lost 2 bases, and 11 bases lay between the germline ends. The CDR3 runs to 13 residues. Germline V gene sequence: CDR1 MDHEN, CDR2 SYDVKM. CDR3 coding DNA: TGTGCCAGTCGGCGTGGGGGCAATCAGCCCCAGCATTTT. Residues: CASRRGGNQPQHF.

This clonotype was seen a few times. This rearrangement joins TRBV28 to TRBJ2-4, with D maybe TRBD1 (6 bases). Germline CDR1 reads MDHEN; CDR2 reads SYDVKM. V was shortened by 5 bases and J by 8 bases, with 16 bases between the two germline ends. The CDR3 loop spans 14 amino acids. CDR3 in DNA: TGTGCCAGCAGTCGATCGACAGGTGGTGACATTCAGTACTTC. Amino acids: CASSRSTGGDIQYF.

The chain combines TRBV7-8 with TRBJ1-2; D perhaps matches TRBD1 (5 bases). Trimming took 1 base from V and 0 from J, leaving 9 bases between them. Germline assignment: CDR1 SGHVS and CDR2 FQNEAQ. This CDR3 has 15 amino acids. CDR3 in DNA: TGTGCCAGCAGCTTAGGGGGGAAATCTAACTATGGCTACACCTTC. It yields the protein CASSLGGKSNYGYTF.

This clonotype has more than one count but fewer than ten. This chain's CDR3 is CASSVSWESSYNEQFF. The CDR3 DNA follows: TGTGCCAGCAGCGTGAGTTGGGAAAGCTCCTACAATGAGCAGTTCTTC. The chain recombines TRBV9 with TRBJ2-1; D uncertain. Trimming took 2 bases from V and 0 from J, leaving 12 bases between them. This CDR3 has 16 residues. Germline V gene sequence: CDR1 SGDLS, CDR2 YYNGEE.

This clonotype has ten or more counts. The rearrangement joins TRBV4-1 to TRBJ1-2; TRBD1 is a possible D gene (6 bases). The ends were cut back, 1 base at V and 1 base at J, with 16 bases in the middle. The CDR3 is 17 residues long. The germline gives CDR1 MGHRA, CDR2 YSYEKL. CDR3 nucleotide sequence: TGCGCCAGCAGCCAAGTTTTCGGACAGCTAAATAACTATGGCTACACCTTC. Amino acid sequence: CASSQVFGQLNNYGYTF.

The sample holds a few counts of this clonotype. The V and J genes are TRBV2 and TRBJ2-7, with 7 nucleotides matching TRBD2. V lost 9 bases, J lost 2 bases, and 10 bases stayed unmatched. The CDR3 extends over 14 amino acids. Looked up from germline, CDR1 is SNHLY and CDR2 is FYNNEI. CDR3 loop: CASKVAGLTYEQYF. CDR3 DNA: TGTGCCAGTAAAGTAGCGGGCCTGACCTACGAGCAGTACTTC.

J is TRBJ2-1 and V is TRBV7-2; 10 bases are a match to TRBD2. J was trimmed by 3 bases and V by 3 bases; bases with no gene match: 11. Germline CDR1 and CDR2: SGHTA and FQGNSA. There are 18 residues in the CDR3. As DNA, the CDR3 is TGTGCCAGCAGCTTTAGCGGCCCCGGGACTAGCGACTACAATGAGCAGTTCTTC. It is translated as CASSFSGPGTSDYNEQFF.

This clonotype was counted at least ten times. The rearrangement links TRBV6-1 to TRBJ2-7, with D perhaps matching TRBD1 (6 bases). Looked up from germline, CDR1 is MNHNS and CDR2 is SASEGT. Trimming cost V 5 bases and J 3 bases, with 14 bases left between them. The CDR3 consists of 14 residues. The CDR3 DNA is TGTGCCAGCAGTTGGTTGGGCAGGGGCTACGAGCAGTACTTC. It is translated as CASSWLGRGYEQYF.

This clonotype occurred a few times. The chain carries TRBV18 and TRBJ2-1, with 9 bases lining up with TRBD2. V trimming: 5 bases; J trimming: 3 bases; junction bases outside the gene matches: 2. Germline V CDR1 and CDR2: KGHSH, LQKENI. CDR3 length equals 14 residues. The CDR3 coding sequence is TGTGCCAGCTCAATAGCGGGAGTCTACAATGAGCAGTTCTTC. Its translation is CASSIAGVYNEQFF.

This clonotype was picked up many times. DNA of the CDR3: TGTGCCTGGAGTCAAGGGCAGGGAGGATTGGCTTTCTTT. Protein sequence: CAWSQGQGGLAFF. V is TRBV30 and J is TRBJ1-1; a possible D gene is TRBD1 (5 bases). V was shortened by 2 bases and J by 11 bases, with 18 bases between the two germline ends. Per the germline V gene, CDR1 is GTSNPN and CDR2 is SVGIG (reference sequence). The CDR3 runs 13 residues.

CDR3 amino acids: CATGGAGLVNEQFF. CDR3 DNA: TGTGCCACTGGGGGAGCGGGGCTTGTCAATGAGCAGTTCTTC. The chain combines TRBV19 with TRBJ2-1; TRBD2 aligns across 7 bases. The CDR3 is 14 residues long. Germline CDR1 and CDR2: LNHDA and SQIVND (reference sequence). The V segment lost 10 bases and the J segment 6 bases; nucleotides outside the gene matches: 12.

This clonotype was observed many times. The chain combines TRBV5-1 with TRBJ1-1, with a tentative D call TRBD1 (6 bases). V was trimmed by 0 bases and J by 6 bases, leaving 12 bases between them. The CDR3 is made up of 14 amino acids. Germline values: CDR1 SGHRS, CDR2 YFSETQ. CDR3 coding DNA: TGCGCCAGCAGCTTGGACCTACAGGGCTCTGAAGCTTTCTTT. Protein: CASSLDLQGSEAFF. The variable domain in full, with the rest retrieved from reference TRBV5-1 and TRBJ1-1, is KAGVTQTPRYLIKTRGQQVTLSCSPISGHRSVSWYQQTPGQGLQFLFEYFSETQRNKGNFPGRFSGRQFSNSRSEMNVSTLELGDSALYLCASSLDLQGSEAFFGQGTRLTVV.

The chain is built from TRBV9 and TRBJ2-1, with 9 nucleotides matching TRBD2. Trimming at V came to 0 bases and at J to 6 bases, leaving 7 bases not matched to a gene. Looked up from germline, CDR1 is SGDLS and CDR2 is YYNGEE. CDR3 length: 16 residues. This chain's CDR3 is CASSVGSSGNGNEQFF. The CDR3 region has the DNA TGTGCCAGCAGCGTAGGTTCTAGCGGGAATGGCAATGAGCAGTTCTTC.

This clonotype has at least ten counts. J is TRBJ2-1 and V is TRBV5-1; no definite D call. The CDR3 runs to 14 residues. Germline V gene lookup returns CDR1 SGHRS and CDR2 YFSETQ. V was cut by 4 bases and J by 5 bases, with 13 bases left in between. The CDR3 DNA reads TGCGCCAGCAGCCCGACCCTCACCCACAATGAGCAGTTCTTC. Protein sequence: CASSPTLTHNEQFF.

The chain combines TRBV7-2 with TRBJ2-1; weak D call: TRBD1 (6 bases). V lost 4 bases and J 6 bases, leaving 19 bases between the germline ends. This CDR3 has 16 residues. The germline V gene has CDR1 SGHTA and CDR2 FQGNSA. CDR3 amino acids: CASSSKTGSVGNEQFF. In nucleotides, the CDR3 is TGTGCCAGCAGCTCTAAAACAGGGTCTGTTGGCAATGAGCAGTTCTTC.

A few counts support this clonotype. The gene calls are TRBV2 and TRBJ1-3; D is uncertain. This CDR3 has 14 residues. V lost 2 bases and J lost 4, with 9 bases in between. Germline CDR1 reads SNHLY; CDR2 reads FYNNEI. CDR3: CASSEFGVGNTIYF. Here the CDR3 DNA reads TGTGCCAGCAGTGAATTTGGGGTGGGAAACACCATATATTTT.

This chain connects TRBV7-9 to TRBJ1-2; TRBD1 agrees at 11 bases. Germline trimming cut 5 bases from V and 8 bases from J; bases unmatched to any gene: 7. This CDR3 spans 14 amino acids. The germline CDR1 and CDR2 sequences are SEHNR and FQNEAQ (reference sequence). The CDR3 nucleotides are TGTGCCAGCAGCCCTTCGGACAGGGGGCGAGGCTACACCTTC. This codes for CASSPSDRGRGYTF.

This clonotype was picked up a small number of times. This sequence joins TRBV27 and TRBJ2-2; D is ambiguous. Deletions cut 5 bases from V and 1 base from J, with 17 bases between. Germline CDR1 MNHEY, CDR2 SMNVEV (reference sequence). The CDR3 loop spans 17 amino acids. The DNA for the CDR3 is TGTGCCAGCAGTCGACCCCCTGGCCGACGGAACACCGGGGAGCTGTTTTTT. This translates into CASSRPPGRRNTGELFF.

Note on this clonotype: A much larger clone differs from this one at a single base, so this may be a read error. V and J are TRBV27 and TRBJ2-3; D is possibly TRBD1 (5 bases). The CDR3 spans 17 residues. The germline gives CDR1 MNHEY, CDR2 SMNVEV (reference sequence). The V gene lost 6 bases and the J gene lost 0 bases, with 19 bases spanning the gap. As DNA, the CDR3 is TGTGCCAGCAGCGAACCAAGGAACAGGCCTAGCACAGATACGCAGTATTTT. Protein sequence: CASSEPRNRPSTDTQYF.

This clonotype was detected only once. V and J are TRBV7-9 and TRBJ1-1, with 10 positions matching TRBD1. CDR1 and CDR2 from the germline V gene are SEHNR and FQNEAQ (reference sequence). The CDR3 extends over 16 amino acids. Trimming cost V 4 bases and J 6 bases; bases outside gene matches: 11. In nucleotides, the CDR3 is TGTGCCAGCAGCTATCCGGGACAGGGGATCGCGGCTGAAGCTTTCTTT. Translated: CASSYPGQGIAAEAFF. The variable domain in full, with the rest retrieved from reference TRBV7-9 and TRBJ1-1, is DTGVSQNPRHKITKRGQNVTFRCDPISEHNRLYWYRQTLGQGPEFLTYFQNEAQLEKSRLLSDRFSAERPKGSFSTLEIQRTEQGDSAMYLCASSYPGQGIAAEAFFGQGTRLTVV.

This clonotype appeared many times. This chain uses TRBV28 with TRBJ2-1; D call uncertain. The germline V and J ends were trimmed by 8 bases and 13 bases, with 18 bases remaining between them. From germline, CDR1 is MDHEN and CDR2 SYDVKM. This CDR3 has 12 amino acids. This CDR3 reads CASVQLGRAQFF. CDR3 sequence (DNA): TGTGCCAGCGTGCAGCTCGGACGGGCCCAGTTCTTC.

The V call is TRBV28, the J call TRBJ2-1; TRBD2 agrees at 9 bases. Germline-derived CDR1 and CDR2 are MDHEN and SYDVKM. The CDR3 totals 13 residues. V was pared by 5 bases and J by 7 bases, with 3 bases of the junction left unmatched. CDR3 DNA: TGTGCCAGCAGTCGCGGGGGGGGAAATGAGCAGTTCTTC. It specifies CASSRGGGNEQFF.

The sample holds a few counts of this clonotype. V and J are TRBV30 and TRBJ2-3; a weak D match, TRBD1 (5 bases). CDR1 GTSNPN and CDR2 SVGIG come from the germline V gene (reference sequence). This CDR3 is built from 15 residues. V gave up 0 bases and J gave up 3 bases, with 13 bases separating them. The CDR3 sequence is CAWSVPDKTTDTQYF. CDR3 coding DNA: TGTGCCTGGAGTGTACCGGACAAAACGACAGATACGCAGTATTTT.

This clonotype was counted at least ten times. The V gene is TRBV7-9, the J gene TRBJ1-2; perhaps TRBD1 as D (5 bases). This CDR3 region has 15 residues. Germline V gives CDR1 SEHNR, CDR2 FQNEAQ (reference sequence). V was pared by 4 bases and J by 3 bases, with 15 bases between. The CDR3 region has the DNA TGTGCCAGCAGCTCCCCGGGGGAGATAGACTATGGCTACACCTTC. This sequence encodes CASSSPGEIDYGYTF.

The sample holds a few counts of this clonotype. The CDR3 here is CSADHSEVTDTQYF. The CDR3 nucleotides read TGCAGTGCTGACCATAGCGAAGTCACAGATACGCAGTATTTT. This chain links TRBV20-1 with TRBJ2-3; D perhaps matches TRBD2 (5 bases). Germline CDR1 and CDR2: DFQATT and SNEGSKA (reference sequence). This CDR3 contains 14 residues. The ends were cut back, 5 bases at V and 2 bases at J, with 14 bases in the middle.

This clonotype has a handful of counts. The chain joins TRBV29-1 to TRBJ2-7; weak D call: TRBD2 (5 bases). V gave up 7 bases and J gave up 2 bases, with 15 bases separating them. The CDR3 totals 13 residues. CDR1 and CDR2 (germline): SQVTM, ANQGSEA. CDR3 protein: CSANGGPTYEQYF. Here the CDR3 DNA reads TGCAGCGCAAATGGAGGACCTACCTACGAGCAGTACTTC.